These 26 T cell receptor beta chains originate from one sample sequenced in a study of T cell changes during pregnancy in multiple sclerosis. Profiled with immunoSEQ multiplex PCR; TCRdb holds only in-frame clones, not every one. This table holds about 84,000 clones, about 93% found once. The starting material was peripheral blood, obtained in the second trimester of pregnancy. The receptors were sampled from a female donor in good health, enrolled as a control in a pregnancy study.

This rearrangement joins TRBV6-1 to TRBJ2-7; 10 bases align to TRBD1. The V segment lost 4 bases and the J segment 3 bases; nucleotides outside the gene matches: 9. The CDR3 length is 16 residues. Germline V gene data show CDR1 as MNHNS and CDR2 as SASEGT. The CDR3 DNA is TGTGCCAGCAGTGCCCCAACGGGACAGGGGAGCTACGAGCAGTACTTC. Translating it yields CASSAPTGQGSYEQYF.

The CDR3 DNA is TGTGCCAGCAGCATAGGACTAGCGGTCGGTAATGAGCAGTTCTTC. Amino acids: CASSIGLAVGNEQFF. V is TRBV27 and J is TRBJ2-1; 10 bases align to TRBD2. This CDR3 has 15 residues. CDR1 and CDR2 (germline): MNHEY, SMNVEV (reference sequence). V lost 6 bases to trimming and J lost 7 bases; unmatched junction nucleotides: 9.

The chain couples TRBV6-5 to TRBJ2-7, with 9 positions matching TRBD1. The V and J ends lost 4 bases and 3 bases, in that order; junction bases with no gene match: 10. Per germline, CDR1 MNHEY and CDR2 SVGAGI. The CDR3 length is 16 residues. The CDR3 nucleotides are TGTGCCAGCAGTTCCTTCCGGGACAGGGTCCTCTACGAGCAGTACTTC. Its protein product is CASSSFRDRVLYEQYF.

The chain recombines TRBV5-1 with TRBJ1-1; D call uncertain. This CDR3 has 13 amino acids. Germline CDR1 and CDR2: SGHRS and YFSETQ. The V gene lost 5 bases and the J gene lost 5 bases, with 13 bases spanning the gap. The CDR3 is CASRGADDTEAFF. In DNA, the CDR3 is TGCGCCAGCAGGGGAGCCGATGATACTGAAGCTTTCTTT.

The chain joins TRBV27 to TRBJ2-1; no clear D gene. V was trimmed by 3 bases and J by 2 bases, leaving 26 bases between them. Germline CDR1 MNHEY, CDR2 SMNVEV (reference sequence). The CDR3 consists of 20 residues. The CDR3 loop is CASSFLPWFGVGETYNEQFF. CDR3 nucleotides: TGTGCCAGCAGTTTTCTCCCGTGGTTTGGAGTAGGAGAGACCTACAATGAGCAGTTCTTC.

The chain joins TRBV7-9 to TRBJ2-7; D remains ambiguous. Germline CDR1 SEHNR, CDR2 FQNEAQ (reference sequence). The CDR3 extends over 12 amino acids. The germline V and J ends were trimmed by 3 bases and 2 bases, with 5 bases remaining between them. The CDR3 loop reads CASSFTAYEQYF. Written as DNA, the CDR3 is TGTGCCAGCAGCTTTACAGCCTACGAGCAGTACTTC.

The chain has TRBV19 and TRBJ2-1; 9 bases align to TRBD2. The trim removed 3 bases at V and 0 bases at J, leaving 3 bases unmatched. Germline V gene lookup returns CDR1 LNHDA and CDR2 SQIVND (reference sequence). The CDR3 contains 16 residues. The CDR3 bases are TGTGCCAGTAGTATTCTAGCGGGGAGCTCCTACAATGAGCAGTTCTTC. Protein sequence: CASSILAGSSYNEQFF.

A single count supports this clone. The V call is TRBV29-1, the J call TRBJ2-5; TRBD2 matches at 14 bases. The CDR3 runs 14 residues. The V segment lost 6 bases and the J segment 2 bases; nucleotides outside the gene matches: 2. Germline assignment: CDR1 SQVTM and CDR2 ANQGSEA. The CDR3 sequence: CSVGTSGRQETQYF. The CDR3 region has the DNA TGCAGCGTAGGGACTAGCGGGAGACAAGAGACCCAGTACTTC.

J is TRBJ2-3 and V is TRBV28; 7 bases are shared with TRBD2. Germline V gene lookup returns CDR1 MDHEN and CDR2 SYDVKM. The J segment lost 2 bases and the V segment lost 4 bases, leaving 9 bases of the junction unmatched. The CDR3 has 16 residues. As DNA, the CDR3 is TGTGCCAGCAGTTCCTCCGGGGGGATAAACACAGATACGCAGTATTTT. Protein: CASSSSGGINTDTQYF.

The chain joins TRBV7-8 to TRBJ2-7, with 9 bases that match TRBD2. Germline loops: CDR1 SGHVS, CDR2 FQNEAQ. Trimming took 1 base from V and 3 from J; bases not matched to a gene: 7. There are 16 residues in the CDR3. The chain's CDR3 is CASSLGGLAGIYEQYF. In nucleotides, the CDR3 is TGTGCCAGCAGCTTAGGGGGTCTAGCGGGGATCTACGAGCAGTACTTC.

J is TRBJ1-2 and V is TRBV5-1; D is perhaps TRBD1 (5 bases). The CDR3 has 14 amino acids. Germline values: CDR1 SGHRS, CDR2 YFSETQ. The V and J ends lost 2 bases and 3 bases respectively, with 11 bases between them. CDR3 DNA: TGCGCCAGCAGCTTAACGGGGGTAGACTATGGCTACACCTTC. Protein: CASSLTGVDYGYTF.

V gene TRBV4-1 combines with J gene TRBJ2-5, with D tentatively TRBD2 (6 bases). V lost 4 bases and J 5 bases, leaving 8 bases between the germline ends. The CDR3 is 12 residues long. Per the germline V gene, CDR1 is MGHRA and CDR2 is YSYEKL. The CDR3 coding sequence is TGCGCCAGCAGCCTGGGGAGGGAGACCCAGTACTTC. Protein sequence: CASSLGRETQYF.

The chain couples TRBV5-4 to TRBJ2-4; D remains ambiguous. V was trimmed by 5 bases and J by 0 bases, leaving 21 bases between them. The length of the CDR3 is 18 residues. From germline, CDR1 is SGHNT and CDR2 YYREEE (reference sequence). The chain's CDR3 is CASSSKLSFTVAKNIQYF. The CDR3 DNA is TGTGCCAGCAGTTCTAAACTCTCCTTTACCGTAGCCAAAAACATTCAGTACTTC.

The gene calls are TRBV29-1 and TRBJ2-1, with D possibly matching TRBD1 (6 bases). V shed 3 bases and J shed 4 bases, with 10 bases lying between them. In germline, CDR1 is SQVTM, CDR2 ANQGSEA. The CDR3 runs to 13 residues. The CDR3 sequence: CSVERTAYNEQFF. CDR3 DNA sequence: TGCAGCGTTGAGCGGACAGCTTACAATGAGCAGTTCTTC.

This clone showed up just once. This chain links TRBV27 with TRBJ1-5; possibly TRBD1 for D (5 bases). The CDR3 has 13 residues. Trimming stripped 2 bases from V and 4 bases from J, with 6 bases between. CDR1 is MNHEY, CDR2 SMNVEV, per germline (reference sequence). The CDR3 DNA sequence: TGTGCCAGCAGTTTACGGGGGAATCAGCCCCAGCATTTT. This sequence encodes CASSLRGNQPQHF.

The J gene is TRBJ2-3, the V gene TRBV7-6; tentatively, D is TRBD2 (6 bases). V shed 7 bases and J shed 6 bases, with 23 bases lying between them. Germline CDR1 SGHVS, CDR2 FNYEAQ. The CDR3 spans 16 residues. The CDR3 protein is CASTLGGGSLPDTQYF. The CDR3 DNA reads as TGTGCCAGCACCCTGGGGGGAGGCTCCCTGCCGGATACGCAGTATTTT.

This clone was counted once. The chain recombines TRBV30 with TRBJ1-6; D unclear. The germline gives CDR1 GTSNPN, CDR2 SVGIG (reference sequence). This CDR3 has 14 residues. V was clipped by 2 bases and J by 7 bases, with 12 bases between them. The CDR3 DNA reads as TGTGCCTGGAGTCTTCGGGGTGGGAATTCACCCCTCCACTTT. Amino acids: CAWSLRGGNSPLHF.

The gene calls are TRBV18 and TRBJ2-7, with a tentative D call TRBD1 (6 bases). This CDR3 region has 14 residues. Germline CDR1 and CDR2: KGHSH and LQKENI. V was pared by 1 base and J by 0 bases, with 7 bases between. The CDR3 loop is CASSPQDSSYEQYF. The CDR3 DNA is TGTGCCAGCTCACCACAGGACAGCTCCTACGAGCAGTACTTC.

J is TRBJ2-7 and V is TRBV18; TRBD2 aligns across 11 bases. Germline V gene lookup returns CDR1 KGHSH and CDR2 LQKENI. This CDR3 contains 14 residues. The J segment lost 7 bases and the V segment lost 5 bases, leaving 7 bases of the junction unmatched. In DNA form, the CDR3 reads TGTGCCAGCTCAGTACTAGCGGGAGTCGGGGAGCAGTACTTC. It translates to CASSVLAGVGEQYF.

This chain joins TRBV27 and TRBJ2-5; tentatively, D is TRBD1 (5 bases). Germline loops: CDR1 MNHEY, CDR2 SMNVEV (reference sequence). Trimming took 2 bases from V and 9 from J, leaving 13 bases between them. This CDR3 is 13 amino acids long. CDR3 protein: CASSLVQGAAQYF. The CDR3, as DNA: TGTGCCAGCAGTTTAGTCCAGGGTGCGGCCCAGTACTTC.

The CDR3 here is CAISPSGRGVADTQYF. The CDR3 region has the DNA TGTGCCATCAGCCCAAGCGGGAGGGGGGTTGCAGATACGCAGTATTTT. The chain uses TRBV10-3 and TRBJ2-3, with TRBD2 matching over 10 bases. After removal of 6 bases from V and 4 bases from J, the junction contained 10 bases not matched to a gene. This CDR3 has 16 residues. Germline V gene sequence: CDR1 ENHRY, CDR2 SYGVKD.

This chain uses TRBV5-1 with TRBJ2-1; no definite D call. Trimming removed 4 bases from V and 10 bases from J, with 12 bases in between. Germline V gene sequence: CDR1 SGHRS, CDR2 YFSETQ. The CDR3 is made up of 12 amino acids. This CDR3 is CASSANSWEQFF. Here the CDR3 DNA reads TGCGCCAGCAGCGCAAACTCGTGGGAGCAGTTCTTC.

The gene calls are TRBV28 and TRBJ1-5; 9 nucleotides agree with TRBD1. V lost 6 bases, J lost 6 bases, and 12 bases stayed unmatched. Germline values: CDR1 MDHEN, CDR2 SYDVKM. The CDR3 has 16 residues. DNA for the CDR3: TGTGCCAGCAGACTACAACCGGGACAGGGCGCTCAGCCCCAGCATTTT. Its translation is CASRLQPGQGAQPQHF.

The genes are TRBV19 and TRBJ2-2, with a tentative D call TRBD1 (5 bases). Per germline, CDR1 LNHDA and CDR2 SQIVND (reference sequence). CDR3 size: 13 residues. V dropped 5 bases and J dropped 7 bases, with 11 bases sitting between them. CDR3 nucleotide sequence: TGTGCCAGTAGTGCAGGGTCCCTCGGGGAGCTGTTTTTT. The encoded protein is CASSAGSLGELFF.

The CDR3 here is CASSPRHEGSNYGYTF. In nucleotides, the CDR3 is TGTGCCAGCAGCCCTCGCCACGAGGGCTCCAACTATGGCTACACCTTC. The chain is built from TRBV13 and TRBJ1-2; D is ambiguous. The CDR3 is 16 amino acids. V lost 5 bases and J lost 2, with 18 bases in between. Germline assignment: CDR1 PRHDT and CDR2 FYEKMQ (reference sequence).

Only a few counts were recorded for this clone. The V and J genes are TRBV30 and TRBJ1-4, with D hard to call. Trimming stripped 0 bases from V and 5 bases from J, with 10 bases between. Germline values: CDR1 GTSNPN, CDR2 SVGIG (reference sequence). The CDR3 totals 14 residues. CDR3 residues: CAWSVKFENEKLFF. The CDR3 nucleotides are TGTGCCTGGAGTGTAAAATTTGAGAATGAAAAACTGTTTTTT.